This T cell receptor beta chain was retrieved from a study of cytomegalovirus exposure and HLA in healthy donors (dated by TCRdb to 2016 to 2017). In terms of the full investigation: An earlier analysis of several hundred of the donors reported more than 250 Gb of sequence data and some 120 million unique TCR beta sequences from 150 million to 200 million T cells. An early release that covered 500 to 800 HLA-typed donors contained about 290 gigabases of sequencing data and some 87 million unique TCR sequences. An earlier analysis of around 640 of the donors used high-throughput TCR beta sequencing to judge whether each TCR beta V gene segment behaved as functional or pseudogenic. Besides the first cohort of approximately 710 subjects, a separate validation cohort made up of around 120 different subjects was used. A later genetic analysis took genome-wide SNP genotypes for about 65% of the roughly 670 donors and used that subset as a discovery cohort. The later analysis used no new phenotypic data to find candidate immune exposures, relying instead on TCR beta sequences and their occurrence across donors. Both class I and class II loci were covered by HLA typing, at four-digit resolution. Donor age, sex, ethnicity and CMV serostatus were compiled alongside the repertoire data. Typing coverage varied by locus: about 620-640 donors for A, B, C, DRB1 and DQB1; about 520 for DQA1; around 610 for DPA1; roughly 450 for DPB1. The aim of the study was to test whether cataloging public T cell receptors could identify signatures of past pathogen exposure. Across approximately 420 genotyped donors of the cohort, an average of roughly 250,000 unique TCR beta nucleotide sequences per donor were sequenced, and about a sixth of those sequences were non-productive. Using immunosequencing, the study profiled T cell repertoires from 640 or so subjects and related those repertoires to cytomegalovirus serostatus. High-throughput TCR immunosequencing, statistical association of individual TCRs with disease status, and machine learning were combined to predict cytomegalovirus infection status. To study patterns of TCR occurrence, a later analysis re-analyzed previously published TCR beta repertoires from around 660 donors and added high-resolution HLA genotyping. Every repertoire in the discovery cohort had been generated on one and the same sequencing platform. Four to six DR-DQ haplotypes were handled as single units for association and clustering, since linkage in the cohort was strong. The genetic ancestry cluster associated with self-reported Caucasian donors included about four fifths of the 398 genotyped donors.

Library generation was performed with the immunoSEQ multiplex PCR assay. The multiplex PCR relied on a mix of 60 forward primers for TCR Vbeta segments and 13 reverse primers for TCR Jbeta segments. The CDR3 region of rearranged TCR beta genes was amplified from genomic DNA by a multiplex PCR assay. The Illumina HiSeq System was used to sequence the amplified TCR beta libraries as 87-base-pair reads. In the authors' own workflow: A later analysis tallied 75 million to 95 million unique TCR beta chains across the 666 repertoires, and 10 million to 11 million of those chains were shared by two or more donors. To remove PCR and sequencing errors, raw reads were error-corrected and collapsed into unique sequences using a nearest-neighbor algorithm that merged closely related sequences. To assign V, D and J gene segments, CDR3 sequences were aligned to IMGT reference sequences. For a sequence to be retained, a match of at least six nucleotides was required to both a V gene segment and a J gene segment. Rearrangements were called productive when the CDR3 lacked stop codons and stayed in frame with V and J; all others were non-productive. CDR3 was defined by IMGT convention, running from the second conserved V-encoded cysteine to the conserved J-encoded phenylalanine. The earlier analysis of about 640 of the donors excluded any sequence lacking an unambiguous match to a single V gene segment. An earlier analysis of just under 600 of the donors called V segments functional above 56.7% productive rearrangements and segregating when the between-donor standard deviation exceeded 5%. A statistical classification framework was developed to diagnose cytomegalovirus status using the catalog of TCR beta chain sequences. V and J gene assignment, in a later analysis, came from comparing TCR nucleotide sequences with IMGT/GENE-DB human TR gene sequences. The TCRdist pipeline was used in a later analysis to assign CDR3 sequences and most-parsimonious VDJ recombination scenarios. A later analysis defined each TCR beta chain by its CDR3 amino acid sequence plus V-gene family, and excluded reads lacking a unique V-gene family. To address suspected cross-contamination and a sequencing artifact, a later analysis removed 450 to 700 highly shared, low-generation-probability nucleotide sequences. In a later analysis, a clonal expansion index for each public chain was calculated from normalized within-repertoire ranks of inferred template counts. A later analysis computed generation probabilities with a VDJ recombination model fitted to out-of-frame rearrangements, and checked the results against IGoR. In a later analysis, TCR-TCR, TCR-HLA and TCR-CMV co-occurrence was scored with hypergeometric tests, and a repertoire-size bias correction was applied to TCR pairs. In a later analysis, false discovery rates were estimated by permuting HLA or CMV assignments 20 times. A later analysis grouped co-occurring TCRs with DBSCAN, adding TCRdist sequence similarity when clustering within HLA-allele-positive subsets. Co-occurrence clustering excluded repertoires with fewer than 30,000 or more than 120,000 public chains, plus five with anomalous nucleotide sharing. TCRdb retrieved this table from immuneACCESS and kept in-frame rearrangements only. Not all clones are present; in checked studies, unresolved V genes account for under half, and no reason is known for the remainder. Clone size and the V and J calls come from that table; the DNA yielded D and trimming. This sample has 200,000 to 250,000 clones in its table, and almost 85% of those were observed once. 0.58% of the sample goes to the ten largest clones.

The germline V gene provides CDR1 SGHAT and CDR2 FQNNGV. V and J are truncated by 5 bases and 0 bases respectively, leaving an intervening sequence of 10 bases. The CDR3 spans 14 residues, from the cysteine through the phenylalanine. Only the CDR3 portion is preserved as DNA: 42 bases, with reading frame beginning at the first base. Study-wide findings and limitations: Linkage disequilibrium might explain the correlated functional status among segregating V segments, but an unknown experimental factor could not be excluded. A later genetic analysis associated a missense DCLRE1C variant with V-gene and J-gene trimming of TCR beta chains, and an independent cohort replicated the association. According to a later genetic analysis, donors in an Asian-associated ancestry cluster had fewer N-insertions in productive TCRs than the approximately 670-donor mean. A later analysis found that HLA-associated TCR beta chains were more clonally expanded and had lower generation probabilities than equally common non-associated chains. In a later analysis, several top co-occurrence clusters were reported to appear linked to parvovirus B19, influenza, CMV and Epstein-Barr virus. A cluster of highly shared sequence variants was judged likely to represent a technical artifact of the sequencing pipeline. The authors suggested that the approach could potentially be generalized to other disease states and immunological phenotypes. The classifier was reported to diagnose cytomegalovirus status with high specificity and sensitivity in both the original cohort and the validation cohort. Most TCR sequences were observed very rarely across donors, whereas some public TCRs were present in many individuals. A later analysis found that TCR association rates varied across HLA loci, with DRB1 alleles showing the most associated TCRs and HLA-C alleles the fewest. A later analysis found that most CMV-associated TCR beta chains appeared HLA-restricted, with HLA associations seemingly driven largely by CMV exposure. In a later analysis, around 17,000 TCR beta sequences were associated with specific HLA alleles at a false discovery rate of 0.05. Because counts were too low, seventeen rarely observed V segments, including chromosome 9 orphons, were excluded from the earlier analysis of around 590 of the donors. In this cohort, only TCR beta chains were sequenced, and detectable features were limited by the absence of alpha or paired-chain data. When HLA alleles, especially DR and DQ, strongly co-occurred, attributing TCR associations to individual alleles was difficult. Roughly uniform sequencing depth across donors was assumed in presence/absence analyses, although this assumption may not hold. A further reported finding was that TCR beta sequences accurately predicted the HLA-A and HLA-B alleles for most subjects in the first cohort. In vitro tests confirmed that three of the cytomegalovirus-associated TCR beta chains recognize cytomegalovirus antigens. Because HLA typing was missing for some donors at each locus, association tests included only the typed subset. Because the 87-base-pair reads could not distinguish some IMGT-functional V segments, including TRBV6-2 and TRBV6-3, those segments were excluded. The study listed approximately 150 TCR beta chains as associated with cytomegalovirus. Immune exposure information for the cohort was limited to CMV serostatus. Broadly in line with IMGT annotations, most TCR beta V segments showed up in productive rearrangements about 87% or about 30% of the time in an earlier analysis of several hundred of the donors.

The table lists this clone with a count of one. There is no known antigen for this receptor. Within one base of it there is no much larger clone, and no base qualities were kept. The cohort was made up of approximately 700 healthy bone marrow donors. At the time of sampling, every cohort member was nominally healthy, though immune exposures that went unrecorded were likely present. The donor tested CMV seronegative and was one of the 352 seronegative cohort members. Each donor provided a peripheral blood sample, and peripheral blood mononuclear cells were used for TCR beta sequencing. The Qiagen DNeasy Blood Extraction Kit was used to extract genomic DNA from the blood cell samples.

The material sequenced was PBMCs. The sequence was obtained from a woman in her thirties or forties in good health and CMV-seronegative. The V gene is TRBV11-2 and the J gene is TRBJ1-1; the D gene identity is not certain. CDR3 loop: CASSVGLLNTEAFF. In nucleotides, the sequence is TGTGCCAGCAGCGTTGGACTGTTGAACACTGAAGCTTTCTTT.